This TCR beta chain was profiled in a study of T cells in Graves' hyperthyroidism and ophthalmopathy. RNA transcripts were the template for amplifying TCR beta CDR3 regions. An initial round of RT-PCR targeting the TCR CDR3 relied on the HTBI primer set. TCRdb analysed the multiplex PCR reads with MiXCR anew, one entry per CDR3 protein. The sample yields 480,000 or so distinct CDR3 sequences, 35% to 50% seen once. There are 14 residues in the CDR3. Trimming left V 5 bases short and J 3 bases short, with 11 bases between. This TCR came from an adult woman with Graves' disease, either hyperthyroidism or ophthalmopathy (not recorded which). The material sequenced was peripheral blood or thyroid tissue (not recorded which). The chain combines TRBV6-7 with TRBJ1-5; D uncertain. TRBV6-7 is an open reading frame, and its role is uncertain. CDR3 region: CASSPLAANQPQHF. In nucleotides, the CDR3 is TGTGCCAGCAGTCCCCTGGCCGCCAATCAGCCCCAGCATTTT.